This paragraph reports one TCR beta chain. Its target is unknown. Germline assignment: CDR1 MNHEY and CDR2 SVGEGT. The CDR3 consists of 14 residues. All TRB cDNA libraries came from 5' RACE performed with UMI labels. TCRdb reanalyzed the 5' RACE reads, giving one entry per CDR3 protein sequence and no DNA. Reported are tens of thousands of distinct CDR3 sequences; the ten largest clones contain 0.8% to 0.85%. The data derive from a study of CXCR3-negative and CXCR3-positive naive CD8 T cells. The overall study: The study obtained around 150 million TRB reads, about 1.5 +/- 0.3 million per library.

General observations from the study: Relative to CXCR3-negative naive cells, CXCR3-positive naive cells had more hydrophobic TRB CDR3s.

This TCR derives from a human donor in good health. Some clones in this sample may be carry-over from other donors' samples. The source material was naive CXCR3+ CD8+ T cells from blood. Subset defined: CD45RO-CCR7+CD27+CD95- naive CD8+ T cells expressing CXCR3 (TNR3+). The gene calls are TRBV6-2 or TRBV6-3 and TRBJ1-2; TCRdb returns TRBD1, unconfirmable since there is no DNA. The CDR3 sequence is CASEGQGSNYGYTF.